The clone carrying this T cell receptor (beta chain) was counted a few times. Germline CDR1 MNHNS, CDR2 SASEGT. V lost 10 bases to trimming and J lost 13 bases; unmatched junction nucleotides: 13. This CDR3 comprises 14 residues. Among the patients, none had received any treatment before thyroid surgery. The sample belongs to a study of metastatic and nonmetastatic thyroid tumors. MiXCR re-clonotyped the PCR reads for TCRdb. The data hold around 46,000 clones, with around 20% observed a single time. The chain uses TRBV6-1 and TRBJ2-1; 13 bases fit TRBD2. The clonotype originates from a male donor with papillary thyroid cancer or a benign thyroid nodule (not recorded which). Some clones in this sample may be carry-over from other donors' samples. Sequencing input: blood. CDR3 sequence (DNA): TGTGCCATCACCGACTGGACTAGCGGGAGAGATCAGTTCTTC. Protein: CAITDWTSGRDQFF.